Listed below are T cell receptor beta chains from one sample, sequenced in a study of T-cell reconstitution after alpha-beta-depleted transplantation in children. MiXCR, run by TCRdb on the PCR reads, gives a single entry per CDR3 protein. This sample has about 250,000 distinct CDR3 sequences, with more than 20% found just once. The material sequenced was PBMCs, mostly from graft donor cells, taken 360 days after TCRalphabeta/CD19-depleted stem cell transplant. These receptors were collected from a female patient between 2 and 15 years old who had a stem cell transplant for congenital amegakaryocytic thrombocytopenia, so the T cells may come from the graft donor. Both conserved end residues are part of each CDR3. Fields, in order: V gene, J gene, D gene, clone size, CDR3 protein, CDR3 DNA. D genes are given only for firm matches. Clone sizes are given selectively: once, few, many, or a class where the clone is expanded.

TRBV20-1,TRBJ1-2,.,.,CSAPYGYTF,TGCAGTGCACCCTATGGCTACACCTTC
TRBV7-2,TRBJ2-5,.,.,CASSPGPKQETQYF,TGTGCCAGCAGCCCCGGCCCTAAGCAAGAGACCCAGTACTTC
TRBV9,TRBJ2-1,TRBD2,few,CASSVTSGGGLNEQFF,TGTGCCAGCAGCGTGACTAGCGGAGGGGGACTCAATGAGCAGTTCTTC
TRBV28,TRBJ2-2,.,.,CASSVGPGDTGELFF,TGTGCCAGCAGTGTAGGGCCAGGGGACACCGGGGAGCTGTTTTTT
TRBV28,TRBJ1-2,.,.,CASSLSGVYGYTF,TGTGCCAGCAGTCTTTCAGGGGTCTATGGCTACACCTTC
TRBV11-3,TRBJ2-5,TRBD2,few,CTSSLLAGTEETQYF,TGTACCAGCAGCTTACTAGCGGGAACTGAAGAGACCCAGTACTTC
TRBV28,TRBJ2-5,.,.,CASSFGRGPGETQYF,TGTGCCAGCAGTTTCGGGCGGGGGCCGGGAGAGACCCAGTACTTC
TRBV2,TRBJ2-5,.,few,CASTGSGNQETQYF,TGTGCCAGCACCGGATCGGGAAACCAAGAGACCCAGTACTTC
TRBV29-1,TRBJ2-3,TRBD1,few,CSLRGRGKDTQYF,TGCAGCTTAAGGGGGCGAGGGAAGGATACGCAGTATTTT
TRBV30,TRBJ2-7,TRBD1,.,CAWSVGRGRDEQYF,TGTGCCTGGAGCGTAGGCAGGGGGCGCGACGAGCAGTACTTC
TRBV5-1,TRBJ1-2,TRBD1,few,CASSPRYSGTDYGYTF,TGCGCCAGCAGCCCCAGATACTCCGGGACAGACTATGGCTACACCTTC
TRBV9,TRBJ1-1,.,.,CASSVAAINTEAFF,TGTGCCAGCAGCGTAGCCGCTATCAACACTGAAGCTTTCTTT
TRBV29-1,TRBJ1-2,TRBD1,.,CSAEVTGTGFYGYTF,TGCAGCGCAGAGGTTACCGGGACAGGGTTCTATGGCTACACCTTC
TRBV3-1,TRBJ2-3,TRBD2,.,CASSQDVLAGDTDTQYF,TGTGCCAGCAGCCAAGATGTCCTAGCGGGGGACACAGATACGCAGTATTTT
TRBV15,TRBJ2-4,TRBD1,.,CATSRDPGQGYIQYF,TGTGCCACCAGCAGAGACCCGGGACAGGGGTACATTCAGTACTTC
TRBV7-3,TRBJ2-1,.,.,CASSLNRAGEQFF,TGTGCCAGCAGCTTAAATAGGGCAGGGGAGCAGTTCTTC
TRBV10-3,TRBJ2-2,.,.,CASQPTNTGELFF,TGTGCCTCCCAGCCGACGAACACCGGGGAGCTGTTTTTT
TRBV6-1,TRBJ2-7,.,.,CASSVADSYEQYF,TGTGCCAGCAGTGTGGCAGACTCCTACGAGCAGTACTTC
TRBV21-1,TRBJ1-2,.,.,CASSKDASPTYGYTF,TGTGCCAGCAGCAAAGACGCGAGCCCAACCTATGGCTACACCTTC
TRBV12-3/TRBV12-4,TRBJ1-2,.,.,CASSSRRELPANYGYTF,TGTGCCAGCAGTTCTAGACGGGAATTGCCAGCTAACTATGGCTACACCTTC
TRBV27,TRBJ1-4,TRBD1,once,CASRASGTGGKKLFF,TGTGCCAGCAGGGCCTCCGGGACAGGGGGTAAAAAACTGTTTTTT
TRBV30,TRBJ1-1,.,.,CAWGTYTEAFF,TGTGCCTGGGGTACCTACACTGAAGCTTTCTTT
TRBV18,TRBJ2-3,.,few,CASATSTDTQYF,TGTGCCAGCGCAACTAGCACAGATACGCAGTATTTT
TRBV5-1,TRBJ1-5,.,.,CASSLAGDRNQPQHF,TGCGCCAGCAGCTTGGCAGGAGACCGGAATCAGCCCCAGCATTTT
TRBV4-1,TRBJ1-2,.,.,CASSQGSRADYYGYPF,TGCGCCAGCAGCCAAGGGTCGCGGGCAGACTATTATGGCTACCCCTTC
TRBV6-2/TRBV6-3,TRBJ2-3,.,few,CASSYSVALRTDTQYF,TGTGCCAGCAGTTACTCAGTAGCGCTCCGCACAGATACACAGTATTTT
TRBV4-1,TRBJ2-7,.,.,CASSQDPYDRRYEQYF,TGCGCCAGCAGCCAAGATCCCTATGACAGACGCTACGAGCAGTACTTC
TRBV2,TRBJ2-7,.,.,CASGQNPVGYEQYF,TGTGCCAGCGGGCAGAATCCAGTAGGCTACGAGCAGTACTTC
TRBV12-3/TRBV12-4,TRBJ2-3,.,few,CASAAGHMDTQYF,TGTGCCAGCGCGGCAGGACACATGGATACGCAGTATTTT
TRBV24-1,TRBJ2-1,TRBD2,.,CATSATKGLAGWLNEQFF,TGTGCCACCAGTGCTACTAAGGGACTAGCGGGGTGGCTAAATGAGCAGTTCTTC
TRBV4-3,TRBJ2-5,TRBD2,few,CASSQDLASGRETQYF,TGCGCCAGCAGCCAAGATTTGGCCTCCGGGAGGGAGACCCAGTACTTC
TRBV29-1,TRBJ2-7,.,.,CSVGRGEKYEQYF,TGCAGCGTTGGGAGGGGGGAGAAATACGAGCAGTACTTC